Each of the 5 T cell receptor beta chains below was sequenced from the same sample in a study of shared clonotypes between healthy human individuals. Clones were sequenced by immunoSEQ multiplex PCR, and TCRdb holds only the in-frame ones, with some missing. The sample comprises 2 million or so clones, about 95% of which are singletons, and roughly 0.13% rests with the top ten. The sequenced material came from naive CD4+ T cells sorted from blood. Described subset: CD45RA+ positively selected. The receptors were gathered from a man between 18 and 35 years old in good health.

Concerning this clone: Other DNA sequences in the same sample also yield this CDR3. The CDR3 spells CASSQPGETQYF. CDR3 sequence (DNA): TGCGCCAGCAGCCAACCTGGAGAGACCCAGTACTTC. The chain is built from TRBV4-1 and TRBJ2-5; D not resolved. The CDR3 extends over 12 amino acids. CDR1 is MGHRA and CDR2 is YSYEKL in the germline V gene. Trimming stripped 2 bases from V and 4 bases from J, with 5 bases between.

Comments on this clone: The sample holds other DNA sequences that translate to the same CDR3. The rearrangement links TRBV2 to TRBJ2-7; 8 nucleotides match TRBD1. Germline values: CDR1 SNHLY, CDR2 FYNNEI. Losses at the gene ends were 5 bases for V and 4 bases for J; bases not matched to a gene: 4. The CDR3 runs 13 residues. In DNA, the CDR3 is TGTGCCAGCAGTCTTGGGACAGGATACGAGCAGTACTTC. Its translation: CASSLGTGYEQYF.

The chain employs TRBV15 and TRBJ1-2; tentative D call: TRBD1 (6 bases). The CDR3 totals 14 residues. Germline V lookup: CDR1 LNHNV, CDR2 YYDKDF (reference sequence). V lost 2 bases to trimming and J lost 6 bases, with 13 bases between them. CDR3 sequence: CATSRTGFSNGYTF. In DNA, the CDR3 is TGTGCCACCAGCAGAACAGGGTTCTCGAATGGCTACACCTTC.

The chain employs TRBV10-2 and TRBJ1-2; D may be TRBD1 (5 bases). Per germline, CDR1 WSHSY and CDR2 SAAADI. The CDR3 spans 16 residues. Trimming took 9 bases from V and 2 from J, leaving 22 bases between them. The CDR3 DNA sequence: TGCGCCAGTCTTTTGTCCCTTGGGACGGGAAACTATGGCTACACCTTC. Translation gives CASLLSLGTGNYGYTF.

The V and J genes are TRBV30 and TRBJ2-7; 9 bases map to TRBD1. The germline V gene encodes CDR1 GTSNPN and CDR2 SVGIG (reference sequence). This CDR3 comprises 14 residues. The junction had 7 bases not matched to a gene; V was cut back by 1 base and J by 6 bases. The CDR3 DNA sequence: TGTGCCTGGAGTGGCCCGGGACAGGGAGGCGAGCAGTACTTC. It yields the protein CAWSGPGQGGEQYF.